This TCR beta chain was sequenced during a study of pediatric ulcerative colitis. The CDR3 runs 15 residues. CDR1 is MDHEN and CDR2 is SYDVKM in the germline V gene. Trimming took off 6 bases at V and 5 bases at J, with 18 bases between the two ends. Rectal tissue came from one to two pinch biopsies taken at colonoscopy. Assay used: immunoSEQ multiplex PCR; TCRdb lists only in-frame clones, some missing. The sample shows 15,000 to 20,000 clones, 70% to 80% of them seen only once. The chain recombines TRBV28 with TRBJ2-3; D gene uncertain. This TCR was sampled from a boy younger than 18 who was a control in a study of pediatric ulcerative colitis. Input material: gut tissue. The CDR3, as DNA: TGTGCCAGCAGCTCACCCATCTCGAGAGGAGATACGCAGTATTTT. It specifies CASSSPISRGDTQYF.